Below, 14 T cell receptor beta chains from the same sample are listed, as sequenced in a study of T cell responses to AZD1222 COVID-19 vaccine. Data came from immunoSEQ multiplex PCR; TCRdb stores just in-frame clones and leaves some out. The sample lists under 150,000 clones, roughly 93% seen once, with roughly 0.9% in the top ten. The specimen was peripheral blood, collected on day 0 of AZD1222 vaccination. These receptors were obtained from an adult in good health.

The rearrangement joins TRBV19 to TRBJ1-5; possible D gene TRBD1, 5 bases. Trimming shortened V by 7 bases and J by 4 bases, and 17 bases separated the two germline ends. The CDR3 is 15 residues long. Germline-derived CDR1 and CDR2 are LNHDA and SQIVND (reference sequence). The CDR3, as DNA: TGTGCCAGTACCAACCGGGACGGCTGGAATCAGCCCCAGCATTTT. Its translation: CASTNRDGWNQPQHF.

This clone was seen a few times. The rearrangement uses TRBV2 and TRBJ1-2; D is perhaps TRBD1 (6 bases). Germline CDR1 and CDR2: SNHLY and FYNNEI. This CDR3 is built from 17 residues. Trimming took off 4 bases at V and 1 base at J, with 19 bases between the two ends. The CDR3 here is CASSATLGQKLNYGYTF. The DNA for the CDR3 is TGTGCCAGCAGTGCTACCCTGGGACAAAAACTTAACTATGGCTACACCTTC.

The chain couples TRBV9 to TRBJ1-6, with 10 bases matching TRBD1. There are 14 residues in the CDR3. The trim removed 4 bases at V and 8 bases at J, leaving 3 bases unmatched. The germline V gene has CDR1 SGDLS and CDR2 YYNGEE. CDR3 DNA: TGTGCCAGCAGCTGGGACAGGGGCGATTCACCCCTCCACTTT. As protein: CASSWDRGDSPLHF.

The chain employs TRBV7-9 and TRBJ1-2; D call uncertain. This CDR3 spans 14 amino acids. The germline CDR1 and CDR2 sequences are SEHNR and FQNEAQ (reference sequence). Trimming left V 1 base short and J 1 base short, with 7 bases between. The chain's CDR3 is CASSLEEGNYGYTF. The CDR3, as DNA: TGTGCCAGCAGCTTAGAGGAGGGTAACTATGGCTACACCTTC.

The chain couples TRBV6-5 to TRBJ1-2, with unresolved D. The germline V and J ends were trimmed by 0 bases and 2 bases, with 7 bases remaining between them. CDR3 length: 14 amino acids. Per germline, CDR1 MNHEY and CDR2 SVGAGI. This chain's CDR3 is CASSYSGRNYGYTF. The CDR3 nucleotides are TGTGCCAGCAGTTACTCAGGCAGAAACTATGGCTACACCTTC.

The chain carries TRBV7-6 and TRBJ2-1; D perhaps matches TRBD2 (6 bases). CDR3 length: 14 amino acids. Germline V gives CDR1 SGHVS, CDR2 FNYEAQ. V was cut by 1 base and J by 12 bases, with 16 bases left in between. The CDR3 coding sequence is TGTGCCAGCAGCTTAGTTCTGGGGGGAACAATGCAGTTCTTC. Its protein is CASSLVLGGTMQFF.

The chain carries TRBV10-3 and TRBJ1-5; unclear D gene. Between the trimmed V and J ends, which lost 0 bases and 3 bases, there was a span of 12 bases. Per germline, CDR1 ENHRY and CDR2 SYGVKD. CDR3 length: 16 amino acids. The CDR3 reads CAISESKTTTNQPQHF. In nucleotides, the CDR3 is TGTGCCATCAGTGAGTCGAAAACAACAACCAATCAGCCCCAGCATTTT.

The rearrangement links TRBV5-1 to TRBJ2-5; 9 bases agree with TRBD2. From germline, CDR1 is SGHRS and CDR2 YFSETQ. The CDR3 spans 15 residues. The V gene end was trimmed by 4 bases and the J gene end by 5 bases; junction bases not matched to a gene: 9. The CDR3 loop reads CASSNSGGGLETQYF. CDR3 bases: TGCGCCAGCAGCAATAGCGGGGGAGGGTTGGAGACCCAGTACTTC.

The rearrangement joins TRBV6-5 to TRBJ1-2; possible D gene TRBD1, 6 bases. The ends were cut back, 0 bases at V and 0 bases at J, with 8 bases in the middle. Germline CDR1 and CDR2: MNHEY and SVGAGI. The CDR3 contains 15 residues. The CDR3 DNA reads as TGTGCCAGCAGTTACTCGGCAGGGGCTAACTATGGCTACACCTTC. Translation gives CASSYSAGANYGYTF.

This chain connects TRBV19 to TRBJ2-5; TRBD1 matches 9 bases. There are 16 residues in the CDR3. J gave up 5 bases and V 4 bases, and 11 bases lay outside the gene matches. Germline V gene sequence: CDR1 LNHDA, CDR2 SQIVND (reference sequence). As DNA, the CDR3 is TGTGCCAGTAGTAATAGGGGGACAGGGTCGTGGGAGACCCAGTACTTC. Amino acids: CASSNRGTGSWETQYF.

The chain links TRBV7-2 to TRBJ1-2; D gene uncertain. CDR3 length equals 9 residues. Germline assignment: CDR1 SGHTA and CDR2 FQGNSA. Trimming removed 8 bases from V and 7 bases from J, with 5 bases in between. The CDR3 region has the DNA TGTGCCAGCGGACCTGGCTACACCTTC. This sequence encodes CASGPGYTF.

This chain uses TRBV5-1 with TRBJ2-3, with D tentatively TRBD1 (5 bases). The germline V gene has CDR1 SGHRS and CDR2 YFSETQ. The CDR3 totals 14 residues. The V end was cut by 2 bases, the J end by 0 bases, with 7 bases between. The CDR3 DNA follows: TGCGCCAGCAGCTTAGACAGAAGCACAGATACGCAGTATTTT. Residues: CASSLDRSTDTQYF.

This chain joins TRBV4-1 and TRBJ1-2; D ambiguous. Germline V lookup: CDR1 MGHRA, CDR2 YSYEKL. This CDR3 contains 15 residues. The germline V and J ends were trimmed by 3 bases and 4 bases, with 15 bases remaining between them. CDR3 nucleotides: TGCGCCAGCAGCCAGGCTCGGCAGGAGTTCTATGGCTACACCTTC. The encoded protein is CASSQARQEFYGYTF.

This chain uses TRBV18 with TRBJ1-3; the D is unclear. The V end was cut by 0 bases, the J end by 2 bases, with 2 bases between. The CDR3 loop spans 13 amino acids. The germline V gene has CDR1 KGHSH and CDR2 LQKENI. As DNA, the CDR3 is TGTGCCAGCTCACCACCAGCTGGAAACACCATATATTTT. Translated, it gives CASSPPAGNTIYF.